A selection of T cell receptor beta chains follows, all from one sample in a study of spatial heterogeneity in lung cancer. TCRdb recomputed calls from the 5' RACE reads with MiXCR, one row per CDR3 protein. This sample has approximately 94,000 distinct CDR3 sequences, with approximately 4.7% found just once. This sample comprised lung tumor tissue, obtained at surgery. Every receptor here comes from a male donor with early-stage non-small cell lung cancer. CDR3s include the opening cysteine and the closing phenylalanine or tryptophan. Fields, in order: D gene, clone size, J gene, V gene, CDR3 DNA, CDR3 protein. A D gene is named only where the DNA matches it firmly. Size is omitted from some rows. Given values are once, few, many or a class for expanded clones.

NA | many | TRBJ2-2 | TRBV20-1 | TGCAGTGCCAGCAAAGGGGGACGGGCCGGGGAGCTGTTTTTT | CSASKGGRAGELFF
NA | many | TRBJ2-1 | TRBV28 | TGTGCCAGCGGACGCCGCACTAGCACCCTGAGCTCCTACAATGAGCAGTTCTTC | CASGRRTSTLSSYNEQFF
NA | many | TRBJ2-1 | TRBV27 | TGTGCCAGCAGTAGGGATTGGAGTGCCGAGCAGTTCTTC | CASSRDWSAEQFF
NA | many | TRBJ2-1 | TRBV7-6 | TGTGCCAAGGACTTTTACAATGAGCAGTTCTTC | CAKDFYNEQFF
NA | few | TRBJ2-3 | TRBV21-1 | TGTGCCAGCAGCCCCACTAGCGGTAGCACAGATACGCAGTATTTT | CASSPTSGSTDTQYF
NA | many | TRBJ2-7 | TRBV12-3/TRBV12-4 | TGTGCCAGCAGTATAAGCTACGAGCAGTACTTC | CASSISYEQYF
NA | few | TRBJ1-2 | TRBV4-1 | TGCGCCAGCAGCCAAGAACGGGGGGTGATAAGCTACACCTTC | CASSQERGVISYTF
NA | many | TRBJ2-2 | TRBV7-6 | TGTGCCAGCAGCTTAGTCTGGAGGGGTTCCACCGGGGAGCTGTTTTTT | CASSLVWRGSTGELFF
NA | many | TRBJ2-1 | TRBV10-3 | TGTGCCATCAGTGAGTCGTCTAAGGGTTACAATGAGCAGTTCTTC | CAISESSKGYNEQFF
NA | many | TRBJ1-3 | TRBV11-2 | TGTGCCAGCAGCCCCGCGGGGTTGATCGGAAACACCATATATTTT | CASSPAGLIGNTIYF
TRBD1 | many | TRBJ1-5 | TRBV20-1 | TGCAGTGCTGGCGCGACAGGGGCGGGCAATCAGCCCCAGCATTTT | CSAGATGAGNQPQHF
NA | many | TRBJ1-1 | TRBV11-2 | TGTGCCAGCAGCTTAGGGGAACCCCACACTGAAGCTTTCTTT | CASSLGEPHTEAFF
NA | many | TRBJ1-2 | TRBV11-2 | TGTGCCAGCAGCTTAGGCCCCGGAGGGGGTTACTATGGCTACACCTTC | CASSLGPGGGYYGYTF
TRBD2 | many | TRBJ2-1 | TRBV29-1 | TGCAGCGTCATAGGACTAGCGGGAAACAATGAGCAGTTCTTC | CSVIGLAGNNEQFF
NA | many | TRBJ1-4 | TRBV10-3 | TGTGCCATCAGTGACTCCGGGGCGCGCGCTAATGAAAAACTGTTTTTT | CAISDSGARANEKLFF
NA | many | TRBJ1-4 | TRBV28 | TGTGCCAGCAGTCGGCTAGCCGAAAAACTGTTTTTT | CASSRLAEKLFF
NA | many | TRBJ2-3 | TRBV20-1 | TGCAGTGCTAGAGAACAGTACCATACGCAGTATTTT | CSAREQYHTQYF
TRBD2 | many | TRBJ2-1 | TRBV9 | TGTGCCAGCAGCGAGGGACTAGCGGGCTCGCAGTACAATGAGCAGTTCTTC | CASSEGLAGSQYNEQFF
TRBD1 | many | TRBJ2-2 | TRBV11-2 | TGTGCCAGCAGCTTACAGACAGGGGCTAACACCGGGGAGCTGTTTTTT | CASSLQTGANTGELFF
NA | few | TRBJ2-3 | TRBV15 | TGTGCCACCAGCAGAGATAGGTCGGGAGCCGGAGATACGCAGTATTTT | CATSRDRSGAGDTQYF
NA | few | TRBJ1-5 | TRBV12-3/TRBV12-4 | TGTGCCAGCAGTAACAGTATCGGACAGCCCCAGCATTTT | CASSNSIGQPQHF
NA | many | TRBJ2-4 | TRBV7-9 | TGTGCCAGCAGCTTAGCGACAGAATCAAACATTCAGTACTTC | CASSLATESNIQYF
NA | few | TRBJ1-1 | TRBV5-1 | TGCGCCAGCAGCGCGGGGAGGGACACTGAAGCTTTCTTT | CASSAGRDTEAFF
NA | many | TRBJ2-6 | TRBV9 | TGTGCCAGCAGCGTACAGGGCTCTGGGGCCAACGTCCTGACTTTC | CASSVQGSGANVLTF
NA | many | TRBJ1-1 | TRBV5-1 | TGCGCCAGCAGAGCCGACGGGGAGGCCCGTGGCACTGAAGCTTTCTTT | CASRADGEARGTEAFF
NA | many | TRBJ1-5 | TRBV28 | TGTGCCAGCACCCCCTTAAGACGGGGGCAAGATCAGCCCCAGCATTTT | CASTPLRRGQDQPQHF
NA | many | TRBJ1-1 | TRBV11-2 | TGTGCCAGCAGCTTAGGTGGGGATGAAGCTTTCTTT | CASSLGGDEAFF
NA | many | TRBJ1-5 | TRBV6-6 | TGTGCCAGCAGCAGGGATACGCCCTTGGGGAATCAGCCCCAGCATTTT | CASSRDTPLGNQPQHF
NA | NA | TRBJ1-6 | TRBV7-3 | TGTGCCAGCAGCCCGGCCCCGGGCGGATCACCCCTCCACTTT | CASSPAPGGSPLHF
TRBD1 | many | TRBJ2-3 | TRBV28 | TGTGCCAGCAGTCCGGGACAGGGACTACCCGAATGGGATACGCAGTATTTT | CASSPGQGLPEWDTQYF
TRBD1 | many | TRBJ1-1 | TRBV27 | TGTGCCAGCAGTCCCCGGACAGGGGGGGTGAACACTGAAGCTTTCTTT | CASSPRTGGVNTEAFF
TRBD1 | many | TRBJ2-7 | TRBV4-1 | TGCGCCAGCAGCCTAATAGCCGGGACAGCCTACTCCTACGAGCAGTACTTC | CASSLIAGTAYSYEQYF
NA | many | TRBJ2-3 | TRBV11-2 | TGTGCCAGCACCCAAGGGGGACGTGCGACAGATACGCAGTATTTT | CASTQGGRATDTQYF
TRBD1 | few | TRBJ1-5 | TRBV4-1 | TGCGCCAGCAGCCAAGCCCACCAGGGGGCGAGTCAGCCCCAGCATTTT | CASSQAHQGASQPQHF
NA | many | TRBJ1-3 | TRBV6-5 | TGTGCCAGCCGGAGCCCCCAGCGAAACACCATATATTTT | CASRSPQRNTIYF
NA | many | TRBJ2-1 | TRBV5-6 | TGTGCCAGCAGCTTGACAGGTTCCAGCTCCTACAATGAGCAGTTCTTC | CASSLTGSSSYNEQFF
NA | few | TRBJ1-5 | TRBV7-9 | TGTGCCAGCAGCTTAGCAGGAGGGGTGGATCAGCCCCAGCATTTT | CASSLAGGVDQPQHF
NA | many | TRBJ2-7 | TRBV5-1 | TGCGCCAGCAGCTTGTTTCACACCGCCTACGAGCAGTACTTC | CASSLFHTAYEQYF
NA | many | TRBJ1-1 | TRBV12-3/TRBV12-4 | TGTGCCAGCATTAAGACCTACTCCACTGAAGCTTTCTTT | CASIKTYSTEAFF
NA | NA | TRBJ2-5 | TRBV15 | TGTGCCACCAGCAGATCCGGCTCCCCCTCGGAGACCCAGTACTTC | CATSRSGSPSETQYF
NA | few | TRBJ2-3 | TRBV9 | TGTGCCAGCAGCGTTAGATGGACAGATACGCAGTATTTT | CASSVRWTDTQYF
TRBD1 | NA | TRBJ1-6 | TRBV5-1 | TGCGCCAGCAGCTCGACAGGGTATCACGATTCACCCCTCCACTTT | CASSSTGYHDSPLHF
NA | many | TRBJ1-6 | TRBV6-5 | TGTGCCAGCAGTTACGGGGGGTTGATAGGTTCACCCCTCCACTTT | CASSYGGLIGSPLHF
NA | many | TRBJ2-2 | TRBV5-1 | TGCGCCAGCAGCCTAGGCCGTTGGGAGCTGTTTTTT | CASSLGRWELFF
NA | many | TRBJ1-3 | TRBV3-1 | TGTGCCAGCAGCCCCTCCTCTGGAAACACCATATATTTT | CASSPSSGNTIYF
NA | many | TRBJ2-2 | TRBV28 | TGTGCCAGCAGTCTATCTAACACCGGGGAGCTGTTTTTT | CASSLSNTGELFF
NA | many | TRBJ2-3 | TRBV12-3/TRBV12-4 | TGTGCCAGCAGTTCCAAAGATACGCAGTATTTT | CASSSKDTQYF
NA | few | TRBJ2-3 | TRBV4-2 | TGTGCCAGCAGCCTATCCGGGACGTCTAGCACAGATACGCAGTATTTT | CASSLSGTSSTDTQYF
NA | many | TRBJ1-1 | TRBV2 | TGTGCCAGCAGTGATATGGGAGGGAACACTGAAGCTTTCTTT | CASSDMGGNTEAFF
TRBD1 | many | TRBJ1-5 | TRBV2 | TGTGCCAGCTCCGGGACAGGACAAGATCAGCCCCAGCATTTT | CASSGTGQDQPQHF
NA | many | TRBJ2-3 | TRBV5-1 | TGCGCCAGCAGCTTCGCTACAGGGAAAGATACGCAGTATTTT | CASSFATGKDTQYF
NA | many | TRBJ2-5 | TRBV7-9 | TGTGCCAGCAGCTTAGCGTCGCGGGGTTTGGGCGAGACCCAGTACTTC | CASSLASRGLGETQYF
TRBD2 | many | TRBJ2-5 | TRBV9 | TGTGCCAGCAGCAACGGACTAGCGGGGCCCCAAGAGACCCAGTACTTC | CASSNGLAGPQETQYF
NA | few | TRBJ2-1 | TRBV6-1 | TGTGCCAGCAGTGAACTGGGGGCTAATGAGCAGTTCTTC | CASSELGANEQFF
NA | many | TRBJ2-7 | TRBV6-5 | TGTGCCAGCAGTTACTCGGGGGTGGGGGACGAGCAGTACTTC | CASSYSGVGDEQYF